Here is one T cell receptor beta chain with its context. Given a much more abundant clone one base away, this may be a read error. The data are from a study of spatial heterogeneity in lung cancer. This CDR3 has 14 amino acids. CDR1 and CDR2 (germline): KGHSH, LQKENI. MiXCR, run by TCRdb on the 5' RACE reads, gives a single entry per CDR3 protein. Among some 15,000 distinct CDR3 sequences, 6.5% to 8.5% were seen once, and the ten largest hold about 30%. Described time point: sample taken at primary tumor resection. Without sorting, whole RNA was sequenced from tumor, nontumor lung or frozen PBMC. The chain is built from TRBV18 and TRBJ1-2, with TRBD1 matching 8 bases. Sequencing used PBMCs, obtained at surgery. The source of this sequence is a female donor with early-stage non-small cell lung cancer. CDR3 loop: CANSPDRGPYGYTF. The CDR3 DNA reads TGTGCCAACTCACCTGACAGGGGACCCTATGGCTACACCTTC.